The T cell receptor beta chain described here comes from a study of cytomegalovirus exposure and HLA in healthy donors. Across the study: Drawn from HLA-typed donors, tens of millions of unique TCRs were held in an early data release.

This PCR relied on a set of 60 Vbeta primers and 13 Jbeta primers. Authors' processing steps: The authors later counted about 80 million unique TCR beta chains, 9.5 million to 11 million of them shared. TCRdb keeps only in-frame clones here, not all; method: immunoSEQ multiplex PCR. V and J calls and clone size come straight from that table; D and trimming were deduced from the DNA. The sample records some 120,000 clones, approximately 81% being singletons. This CDR3 is built from 16 residues. V lost 7 bases and J lost 4; bases outside the gene matches: 11. Per the germline V gene, CDR1 is LNHDA and CDR2 is SQIVND (reference sequence).

The sample consisted of PBMCs. The sequence derives from a man aged 25 to 45 in good health and CMV-seropositive. The V call is TRBV19, the J call TRBJ2-1; 9 nucleotides line up with TRBD2. DNA of the CDR3: TGTGCCAGTAATGTGGCTAGCGGGGAGGTTTACAATGAGCAGTTCTTC. Translating gives CASNVASGEVYNEQFF.